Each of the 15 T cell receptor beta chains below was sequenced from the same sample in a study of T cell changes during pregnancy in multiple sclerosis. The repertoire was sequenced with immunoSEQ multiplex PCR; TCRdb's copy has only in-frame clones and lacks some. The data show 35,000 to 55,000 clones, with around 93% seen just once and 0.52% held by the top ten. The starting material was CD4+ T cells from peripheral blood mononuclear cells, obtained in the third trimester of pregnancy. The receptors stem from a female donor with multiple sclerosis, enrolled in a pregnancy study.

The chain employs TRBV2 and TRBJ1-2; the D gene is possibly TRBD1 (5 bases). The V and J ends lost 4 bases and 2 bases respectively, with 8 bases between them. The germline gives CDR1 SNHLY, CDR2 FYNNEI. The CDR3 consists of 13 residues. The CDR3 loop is CASSARTNYGYTF. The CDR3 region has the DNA TGTGCCAGCAGTGCTAGGACAAACTATGGCTACACCTTC. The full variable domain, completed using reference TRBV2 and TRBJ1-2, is EPEVTQTPSHQVTQMGQEVILRCVPISNHLYFYWYRQILGQKVEFLVSFYNNEISEKSEIFDDQFSVERPDGSNFTLKIRSTKLEDSAMYFCASSARTNYGYTFGSGTRLTVV.

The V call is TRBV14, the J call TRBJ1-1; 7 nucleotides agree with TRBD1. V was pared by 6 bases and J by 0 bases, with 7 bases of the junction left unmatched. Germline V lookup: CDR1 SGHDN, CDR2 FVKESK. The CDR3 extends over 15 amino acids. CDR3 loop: CASSLATGMNTEAFF. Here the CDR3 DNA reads TGTGCCAGCAGTCTCGCGACAGGGATGAACACTGAAGCTTTCTTT.

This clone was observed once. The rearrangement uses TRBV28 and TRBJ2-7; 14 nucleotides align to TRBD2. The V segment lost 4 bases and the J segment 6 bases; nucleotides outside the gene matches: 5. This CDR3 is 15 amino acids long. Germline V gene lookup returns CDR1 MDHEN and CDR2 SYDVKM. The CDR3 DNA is TGTGCCAGCAGTTCGGGACTAGCGGGAGCCCGCGAGCAGTACTTC. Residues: CASSSGLAGAREQYF.

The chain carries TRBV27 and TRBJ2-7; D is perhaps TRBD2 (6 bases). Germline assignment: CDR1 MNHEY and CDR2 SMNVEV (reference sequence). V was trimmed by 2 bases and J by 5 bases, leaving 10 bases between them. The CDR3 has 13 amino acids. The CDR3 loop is CASSLRGGHEQYF. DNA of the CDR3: TGTGCCAGCAGTTTAAGGGGAGGCCACGAGCAGTACTTC.

In DNA form, the CDR3 reads TGTGCCAGCCGTCTAGAGAGACTAAGCACAGATACGCAGTATTTT. Encoded protein: CASRLERLSTDTQYF. V gene TRBV18 combines with J gene TRBJ2-3; possible D gene TRBD2, 5 bases. Looked up from germline, CDR1 is KGHSH and CDR2 is LQKENI. With 8 bases removed from V and 0 bases from J, the gap between germline ends came to 15 bases. The CDR3 has 15 residues.

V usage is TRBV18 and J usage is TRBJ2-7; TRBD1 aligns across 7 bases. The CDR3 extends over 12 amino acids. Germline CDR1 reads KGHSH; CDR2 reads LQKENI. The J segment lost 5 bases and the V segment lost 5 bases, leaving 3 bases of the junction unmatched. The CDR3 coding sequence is TGTGCCAGCTCATCGACAGGGAACGAGCAGTACTTC. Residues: CASSSTGNEQYF.

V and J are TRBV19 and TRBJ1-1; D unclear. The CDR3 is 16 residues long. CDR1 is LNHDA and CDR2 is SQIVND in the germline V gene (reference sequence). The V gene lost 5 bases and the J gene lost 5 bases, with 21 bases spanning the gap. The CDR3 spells CASSSGSGRSRTEAFF. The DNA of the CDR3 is TGTGCCAGTAGTTCAGGTTCCGGAAGATCTCGAACTGAAGCTTTCTTT. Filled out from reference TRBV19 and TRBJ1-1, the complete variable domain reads DGGITQSPKYLFRKEGQNVTLSCEQNLNHDAMYWYRQDPGQGLRLIYYSQIVNDFQKGDIAEGYSVSREKKESFPLTVTSAQKNPTAFYLCASSSGSGRSRTEAFFGQGTRLTVV.

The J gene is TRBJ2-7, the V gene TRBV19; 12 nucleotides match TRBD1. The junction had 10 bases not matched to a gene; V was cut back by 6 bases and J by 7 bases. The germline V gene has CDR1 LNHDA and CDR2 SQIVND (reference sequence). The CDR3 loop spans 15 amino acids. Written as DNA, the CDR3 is TGTGCCAGTAGCGGCCGGGACAGGGGGCCACGGGAGCAGTACTTC. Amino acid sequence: CASSGRDRGPREQYF.

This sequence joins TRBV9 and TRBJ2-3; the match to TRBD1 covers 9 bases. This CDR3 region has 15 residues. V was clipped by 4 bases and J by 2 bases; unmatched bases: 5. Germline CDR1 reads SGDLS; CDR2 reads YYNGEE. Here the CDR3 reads CASSPRTGVTDTQYF. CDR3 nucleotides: TGTGCCAGCAGCCCTAGGACAGGGGTCACAGATACGCAGTATTTT.

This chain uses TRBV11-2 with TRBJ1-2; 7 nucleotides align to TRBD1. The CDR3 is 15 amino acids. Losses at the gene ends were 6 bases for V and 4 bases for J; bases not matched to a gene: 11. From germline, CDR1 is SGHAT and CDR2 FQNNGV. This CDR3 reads CASRTVRGPAYGYTF. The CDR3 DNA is TGTGCCAGCAGGACTGTTAGGGGGCCCGCCTATGGCTACACCTTC.

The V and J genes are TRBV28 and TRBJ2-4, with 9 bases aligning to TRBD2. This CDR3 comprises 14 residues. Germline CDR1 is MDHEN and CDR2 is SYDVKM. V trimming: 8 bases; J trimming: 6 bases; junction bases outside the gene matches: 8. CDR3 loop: CASRAGGTRNIQYF. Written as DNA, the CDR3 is TGTGCCAGCCGCGCGGGAGGGACGAGAAACATTCAGTACTTC. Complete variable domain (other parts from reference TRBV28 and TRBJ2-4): DVKVTQSSRYLVKRTGEKVFLECVQDMDHENMFWYRQDPGLGLRLIYFSYDVKMKEKGDIPEGYSVSREKKERFSLILESASTNQTSMYLCASRAGGTRNIQYFGAGTRLSVL.

The CDR3: CASSLSRGETQYF. The CDR3 region has the DNA TGTGCCAGCAGTTTATCGCGCGGGGAGACCCAGTACTTC. The chain links TRBV27 to TRBJ2-5; a possible D gene is TRBD2 (5 bases). V lost 0 bases and J lost 5, with 7 bases in between. CDR1 and CDR2 from the germline V gene are MNHEY and SMNVEV (reference sequence). The CDR3 has 13 amino acids.

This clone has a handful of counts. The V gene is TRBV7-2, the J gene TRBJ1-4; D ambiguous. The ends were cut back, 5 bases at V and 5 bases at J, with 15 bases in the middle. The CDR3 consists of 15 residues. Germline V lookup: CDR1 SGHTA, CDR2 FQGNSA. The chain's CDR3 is CASSLTSGVNEKLFF. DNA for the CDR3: TGTGCCAGCAGCCTAACCTCCGGGGTGAATGAAAAACTGTTTTTT. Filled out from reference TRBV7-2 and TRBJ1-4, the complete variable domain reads GAGVSQSPSNKVTEKGKDVELRCDPISGHTALYWYRQSLGQGLEFLIYFQGNSAPDKSGLPSDRFSAERTGGSVSTLTIQRTQQEDSAVYLCASSLTSGVNEKLFFGSGTQLSVL.

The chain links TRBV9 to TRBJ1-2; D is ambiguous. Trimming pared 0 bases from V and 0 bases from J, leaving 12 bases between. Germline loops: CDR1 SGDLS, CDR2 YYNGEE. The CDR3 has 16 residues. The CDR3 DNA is TGTGCCAGCAGCGTAGATGCTACCGGAGCTAACTATGGCTACACCTTC. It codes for CASSVDATGANYGYTF.

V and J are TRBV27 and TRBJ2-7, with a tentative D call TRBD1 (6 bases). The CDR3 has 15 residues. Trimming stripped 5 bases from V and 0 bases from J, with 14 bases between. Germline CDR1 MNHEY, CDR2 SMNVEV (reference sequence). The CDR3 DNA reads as TGTGCCAGCAGTCGGACAGCCCCGAGCTCCTACGAGCAGTACTTC. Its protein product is CASSRTAPSSYEQYF.